A selection of T cell receptor beta chains follows, all from one sample in a study of T-cell reconstitution after alpha-beta-depleted transplantation in children. TCRdb processed the PCR reads anew with MiXCR; each CDR3 protein has one entry. The table includes about 610,000 distinct CDR3 sequences, about 10% detected once. Here the sequenced sample was PBMCs from the stem cell graft donor, taken from the stem cell graft. The receptors shown here come from a human donor who donated a stem cell graft to a child with acute myeloid leukemia. Both conserved end residues are part of each CDR3. A D gene is named only where the DNA matches it firmly.

j_gene | d_gene | v_gene | CDR3aa
TRBJ2-7 | TRBD2 | TRBV25-1 | CASRTAGSYEQYF
TRBJ2-1 | TRBD2 | TRBV5-1 | CASSLRTSGGYEQFF
TRBJ2-1 | NA | TRBV20-1 | CSGNEAPRNEQFF
TRBJ2-7 | TRBD1 | TRBV7-3 | CASSLKTGGTYEQYF
TRBJ2-7 | TRBD1 | TRBV20-1 | CSARAVTGITYEQYF
TRBJ2-5 | NA | TRBV28 | CASSLPGIGTQYF
TRBJ2-3 | NA | TRBV5-1 | CASSLTDSLDTQYF
TRBJ2-1 | NA | TRBV24-1 | CATSASTGDNEQFF
TRBJ2-4 | NA | TRBV6-5 | CASSLRRDGIQYF
TRBJ2-1 | NA | TRBV6-1 | CASSKQRVVSYNEQFF
TRBJ2-5 | TRBD1 | TRBV24-1 | CATSDSGRGQGETQYF
TRBJ2-1 | TRBD2 | TRBV6-2/TRBV6-3 | CASSYWPSGSSYNEQFF
TRBJ2-7 | TRBD2 | TRBV27 | CASSFTSGSSYEQYF
TRBJ2-1 | NA | TRBV12-3/TRBV12-4 | CASSLSSQGLSNEQFF
TRBJ2-7 | TRBD1 | TRBV29-1 | CSVGRDRAFHEQYF
TRBJ2-5 | NA | TRBV6-9 | CASSYSNAPELASNQETQYF
TRBJ2-5 | TRBD2 | TRBV6-2/TRBV6-3 | CASSAGVLQETQYF
TRBJ2-3 | TRBD2 | TRBV7-2 | CASSSISGRTDTQYF
TRBJ1-1 | TRBD1 | TRBV5-1 | CASSPDRAGPEAFF
TRBJ1-4 | NA | TRBV30 | CALGSEKLFF
TRBJ2-5 | NA | TRBV6-2/TRBV6-3 | CASSYPKSTQETQYF
TRBJ2-3 | NA | TRBV7-8 | CASSLAGPSSSTDTQYF
TRBJ2-1 | NA | TRBV7-2 | CASSPPSYNEQFF
TRBJ2-7 | TRBD1 | TRBV10-3 | CAISGDRGSSYEQYF
TRBJ1-1 | NA | TRBV12-3/TRBV12-4 | CASSLAGSHTEAFF
TRBJ2-1 | TRBD2 | TRBV12-3/TRBV12-4 | CASSLSPTSGVQFF
TRBJ1-4 | TRBD1 | TRBV20-1 | CSARDLTGEMEKLFF
TRBJ1-1 | NA | TRBV6-5 | CASSYGGDYTEAFF
TRBJ2-7 | NA | TRBV12-3/TRBV12-4 | CASSHGRRHEQYF
TRBJ2-6 | TRBD1 | TRBV6-2/TRBV6-3 | CASSYGIRTGAGANVLTF
TRBJ2-1 | NA | TRBV7-9 | CASSLRLVSDEQCF
TRBJ2-2 | TRBD1 | TRBV5-1 | CASSWDRGSMYTGELFF
TRBJ2-1 | TRBD1 | TRBV4-3 | CASSQEPGGTDNEQFF
TRBJ2-6 | NA | TRBV7-9 | CASSLPRSSGANVLTF
TRBJ2-3 | TRBD2 | TRBV5-6 | CASSFMTSGTDTQYF
TRBJ2-5 | NA | TRBV5-1 | CASSLEVVPIQETQYF
TRBJ2-7 | NA | TRBV20-1 | CSARRSGSLLSYEQYF
TRBJ2-1 | TRBD2 | TRBV5-6 | CASSLPSGSHNEQFF
TRBJ1-4 | NA | TRBV29-1 | CSVHGNGNEKLFF
TRBJ2-7 | TRBD2 | TRBV20-1 | CSARPLAGSTYEQYF
TRBJ2-7 | TRBD2 | TRBV29-1 | CSARGGAYEQYF
TRBJ2-5 | TRBD2 | TRBV12-3/TRBV12-4 | CASSPSGTSGRKTQYF
TRBJ2-5 | TRBD1 | TRBV27 | CASSTRGPETQYF
TRBJ1-1 | NA | TRBV15 | CATSRDPAGDTEAFF
TRBJ2-7 | NA | TRBV15 | CATSPRQGDKREGSNEQYF